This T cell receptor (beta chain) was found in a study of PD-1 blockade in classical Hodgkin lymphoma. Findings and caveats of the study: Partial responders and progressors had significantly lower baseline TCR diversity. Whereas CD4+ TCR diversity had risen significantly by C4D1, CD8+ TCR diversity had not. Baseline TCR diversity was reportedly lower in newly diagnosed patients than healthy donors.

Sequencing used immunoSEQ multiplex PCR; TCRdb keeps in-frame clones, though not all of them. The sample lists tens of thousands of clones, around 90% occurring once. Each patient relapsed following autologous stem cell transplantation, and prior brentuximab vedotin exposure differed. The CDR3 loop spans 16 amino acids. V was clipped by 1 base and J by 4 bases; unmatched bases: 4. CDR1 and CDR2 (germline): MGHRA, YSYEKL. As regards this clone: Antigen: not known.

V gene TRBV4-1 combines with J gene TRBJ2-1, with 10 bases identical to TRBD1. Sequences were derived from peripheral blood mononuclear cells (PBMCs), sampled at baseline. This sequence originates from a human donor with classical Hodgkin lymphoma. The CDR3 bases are TGCGCCAGCAGCCAAGCCGGGACAGGGGTATACAATGAGCAGTTCTTC. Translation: CASSQAGTGVYNEQFF.